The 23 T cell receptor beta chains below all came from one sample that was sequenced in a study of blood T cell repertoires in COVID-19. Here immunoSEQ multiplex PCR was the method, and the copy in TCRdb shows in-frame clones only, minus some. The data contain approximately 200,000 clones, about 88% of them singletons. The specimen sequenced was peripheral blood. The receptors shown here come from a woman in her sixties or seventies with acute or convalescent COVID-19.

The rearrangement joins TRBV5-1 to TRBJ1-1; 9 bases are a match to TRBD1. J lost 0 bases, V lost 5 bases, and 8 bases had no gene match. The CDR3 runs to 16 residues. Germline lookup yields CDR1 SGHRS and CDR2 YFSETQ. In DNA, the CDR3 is TGCGCCAGCAGGTTAGGGACAGGGACCATGAACACTGAAGCTTTCTTT. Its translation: CASRLGTGTMNTEAFF.

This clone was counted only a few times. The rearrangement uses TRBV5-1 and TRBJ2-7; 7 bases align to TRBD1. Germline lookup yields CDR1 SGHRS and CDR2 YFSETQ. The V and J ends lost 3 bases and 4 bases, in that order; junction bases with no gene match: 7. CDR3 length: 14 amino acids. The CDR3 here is CASSSDRTGYEQYF. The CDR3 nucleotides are TGCGCCAGCAGCTCGGACAGGACGGGGTACGAGCAGTACTTC.

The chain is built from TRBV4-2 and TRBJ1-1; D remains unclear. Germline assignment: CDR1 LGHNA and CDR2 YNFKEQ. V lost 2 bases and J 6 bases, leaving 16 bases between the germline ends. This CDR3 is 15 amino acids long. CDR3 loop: CASSQTSWRAPEAFF. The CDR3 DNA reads TGTGCCAGCAGCCAAACATCTTGGAGGGCCCCTGAAGCTTTCTTT.

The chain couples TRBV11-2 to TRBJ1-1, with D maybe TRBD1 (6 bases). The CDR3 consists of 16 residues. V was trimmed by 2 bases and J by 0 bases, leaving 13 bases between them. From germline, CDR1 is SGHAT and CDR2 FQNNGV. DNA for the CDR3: TGTGCCAGCAGCTTATCGACAGGAAGCATGAACACTGAAGCTTTCTTT. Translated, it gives CASSLSTGSMNTEAFF.

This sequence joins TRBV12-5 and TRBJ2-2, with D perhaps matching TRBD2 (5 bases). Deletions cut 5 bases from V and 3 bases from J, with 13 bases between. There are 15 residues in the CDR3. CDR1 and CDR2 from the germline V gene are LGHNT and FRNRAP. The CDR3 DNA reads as TGTGCTAGTGGTCCCGGTACCGGGGACACCGGGGAGCTGTTTTTT. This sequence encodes CASGPGTGDTGELFF.

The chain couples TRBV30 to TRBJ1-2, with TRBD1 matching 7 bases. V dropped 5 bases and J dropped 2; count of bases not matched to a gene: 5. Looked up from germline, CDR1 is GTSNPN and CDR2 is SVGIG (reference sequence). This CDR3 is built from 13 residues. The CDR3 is CAWGAGGNYGYTF. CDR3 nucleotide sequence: TGTGCCTGGGGGGCAGGGGGAAACTATGGCTACACCTTC. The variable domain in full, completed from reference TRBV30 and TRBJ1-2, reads SQTIHQWPATLVQPVGSPLSLECTVEGTSNPNLYWYRQAAGRGLQLLFYSVGIGQISSEVPQNLSASRPQDRQFILSSKKLLLSDSGFYLCAWGAGGNYGYTFGSGTRLTVV.

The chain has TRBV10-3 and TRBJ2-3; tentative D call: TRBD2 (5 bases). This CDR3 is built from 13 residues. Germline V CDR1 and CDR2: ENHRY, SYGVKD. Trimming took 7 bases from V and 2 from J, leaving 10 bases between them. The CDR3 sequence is CAIKREATDTQYF. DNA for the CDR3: TGTGCCATCAAACGGGAAGCCACAGATACGCAGTATTTT.

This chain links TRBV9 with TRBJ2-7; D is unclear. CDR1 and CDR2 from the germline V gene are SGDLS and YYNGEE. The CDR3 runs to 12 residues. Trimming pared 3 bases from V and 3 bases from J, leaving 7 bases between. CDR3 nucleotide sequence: TGTGCCAGCAGCGACAGTAACTACGAGCAGTACTTC. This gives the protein CASSDSNYEQYF.

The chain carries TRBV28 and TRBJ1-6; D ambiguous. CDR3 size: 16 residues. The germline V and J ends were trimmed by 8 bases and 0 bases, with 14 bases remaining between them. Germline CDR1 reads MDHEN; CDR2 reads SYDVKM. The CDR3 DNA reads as TGTGCCAGCGCGGGCGCTCGGAGCTCCTATAATTCACCCCTCCACTTT. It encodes CASAGARSSYNSPLHF.

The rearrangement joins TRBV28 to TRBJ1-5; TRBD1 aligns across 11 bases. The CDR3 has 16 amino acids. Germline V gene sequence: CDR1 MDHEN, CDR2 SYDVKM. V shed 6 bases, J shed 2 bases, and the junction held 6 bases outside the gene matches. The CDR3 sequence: CASRRGQGERNQPQHF. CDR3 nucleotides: TGTGCCAGCAGGCGGGGACAGGGGGAACGCAATCAGCCCCAGCATTTT.

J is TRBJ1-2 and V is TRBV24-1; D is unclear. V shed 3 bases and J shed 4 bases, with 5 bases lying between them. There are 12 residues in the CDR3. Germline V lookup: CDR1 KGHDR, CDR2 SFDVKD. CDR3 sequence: CATSDEGYGYTF. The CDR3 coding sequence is TGTGCCACCAGTGATGAGGGCTATGGCTACACCTTC.

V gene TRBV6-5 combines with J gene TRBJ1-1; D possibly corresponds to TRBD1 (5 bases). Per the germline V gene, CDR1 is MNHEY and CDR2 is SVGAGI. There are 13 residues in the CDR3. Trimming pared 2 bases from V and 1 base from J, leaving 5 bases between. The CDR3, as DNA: TGTGCCAGCAGTTACACAGGGAACACTGAAGCTTTCTTT. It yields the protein CASSYTGNTEAFF.

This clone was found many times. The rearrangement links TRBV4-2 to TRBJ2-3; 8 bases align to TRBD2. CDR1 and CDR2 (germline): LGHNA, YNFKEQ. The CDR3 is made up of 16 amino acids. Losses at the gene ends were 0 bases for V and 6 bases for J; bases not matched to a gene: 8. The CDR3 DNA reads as TGTGCCAGCAGCCAAGATCAGGCGGAGCGGGGGGATACGCAGTATTTT. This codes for CASSQDQAERGDTQYF.

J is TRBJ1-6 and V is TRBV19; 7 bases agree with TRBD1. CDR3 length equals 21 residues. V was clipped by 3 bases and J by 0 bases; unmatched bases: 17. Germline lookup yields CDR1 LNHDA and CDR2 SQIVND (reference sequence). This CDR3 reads CASSIRPGTEALSSYNSPLHF. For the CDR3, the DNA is TGTGCCAGTAGTATCCGGCCCGGGACAGAAGCTTTGAGCTCCTATAATTCACCCCTCCACTTT.

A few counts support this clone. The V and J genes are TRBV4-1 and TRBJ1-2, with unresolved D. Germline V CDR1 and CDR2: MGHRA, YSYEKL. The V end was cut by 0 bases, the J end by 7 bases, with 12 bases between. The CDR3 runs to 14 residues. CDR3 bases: TGCGCCAGCAGCCAAGATCGGGTGGTCGGTGGCTACACCTTC. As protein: CASSQDRVVGGYTF.

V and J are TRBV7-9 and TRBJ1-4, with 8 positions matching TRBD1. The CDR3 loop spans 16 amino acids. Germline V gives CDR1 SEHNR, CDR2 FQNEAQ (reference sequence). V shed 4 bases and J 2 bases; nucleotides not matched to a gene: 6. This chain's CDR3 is CASSSPRTGTNEKLFF. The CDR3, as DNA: TGTGCCAGCAGCTCTCCAAGGACAGGGACTAATGAAAAACTGTTTTTT.

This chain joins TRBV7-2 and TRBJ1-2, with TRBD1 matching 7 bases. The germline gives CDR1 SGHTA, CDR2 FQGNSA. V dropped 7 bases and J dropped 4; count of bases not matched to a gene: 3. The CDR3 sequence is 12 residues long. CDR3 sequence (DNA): TGTGCCAGCACCGGGGACAGCTATGGCTACACCTTC. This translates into CASTGDSYGYTF.

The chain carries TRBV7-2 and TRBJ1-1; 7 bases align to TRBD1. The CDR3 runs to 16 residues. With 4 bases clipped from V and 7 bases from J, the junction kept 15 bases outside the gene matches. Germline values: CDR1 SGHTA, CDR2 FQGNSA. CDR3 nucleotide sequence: TGTGCCAGCAGCTACACGATCCCACAGGGGCGGGGTGAAGCTTTCTTT. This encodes CASSYTIPQGRGEAFF.

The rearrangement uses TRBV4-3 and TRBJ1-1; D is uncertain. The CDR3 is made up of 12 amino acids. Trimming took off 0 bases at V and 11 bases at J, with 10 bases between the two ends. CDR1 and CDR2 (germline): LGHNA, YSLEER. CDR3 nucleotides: TGCGCCAGCAGCCAAGATCGGGGTGCGGCTTTCTTT. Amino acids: CASSQDRGAAFF.

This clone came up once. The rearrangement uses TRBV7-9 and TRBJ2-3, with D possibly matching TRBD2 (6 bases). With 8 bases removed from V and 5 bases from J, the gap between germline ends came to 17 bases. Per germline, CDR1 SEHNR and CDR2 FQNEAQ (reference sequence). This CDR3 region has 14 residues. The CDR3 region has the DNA TGTGCCAGCCGCCTCTCGGGAGAGGGAGATACGCAGTATTTT. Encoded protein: CASRLSGEGDTQYF.

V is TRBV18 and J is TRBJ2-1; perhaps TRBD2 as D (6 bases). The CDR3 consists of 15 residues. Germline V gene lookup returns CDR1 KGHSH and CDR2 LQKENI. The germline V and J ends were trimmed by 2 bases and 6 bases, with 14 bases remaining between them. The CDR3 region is CASSPLGTSSNEQFF. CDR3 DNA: TGTGCCAGCTCACCATTAGGTACTAGCAGCAATGAGCAGTTCTTC.

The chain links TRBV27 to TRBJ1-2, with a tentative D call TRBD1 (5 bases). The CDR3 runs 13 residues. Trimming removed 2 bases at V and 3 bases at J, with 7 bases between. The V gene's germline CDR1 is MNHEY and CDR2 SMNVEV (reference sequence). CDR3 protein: CASSLDRDYGYTF. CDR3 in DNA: TGTGCCAGCAGTTTAGACAGAGACTATGGCTACACCTTC.

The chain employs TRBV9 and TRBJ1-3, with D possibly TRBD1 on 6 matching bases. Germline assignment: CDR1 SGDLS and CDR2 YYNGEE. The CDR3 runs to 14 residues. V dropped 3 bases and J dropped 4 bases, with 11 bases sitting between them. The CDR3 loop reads CASSDRAEGNTIYF. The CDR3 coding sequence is TGTGCCAGCAGCGACAGGGCTGAAGGAAACACCATATATTTT.